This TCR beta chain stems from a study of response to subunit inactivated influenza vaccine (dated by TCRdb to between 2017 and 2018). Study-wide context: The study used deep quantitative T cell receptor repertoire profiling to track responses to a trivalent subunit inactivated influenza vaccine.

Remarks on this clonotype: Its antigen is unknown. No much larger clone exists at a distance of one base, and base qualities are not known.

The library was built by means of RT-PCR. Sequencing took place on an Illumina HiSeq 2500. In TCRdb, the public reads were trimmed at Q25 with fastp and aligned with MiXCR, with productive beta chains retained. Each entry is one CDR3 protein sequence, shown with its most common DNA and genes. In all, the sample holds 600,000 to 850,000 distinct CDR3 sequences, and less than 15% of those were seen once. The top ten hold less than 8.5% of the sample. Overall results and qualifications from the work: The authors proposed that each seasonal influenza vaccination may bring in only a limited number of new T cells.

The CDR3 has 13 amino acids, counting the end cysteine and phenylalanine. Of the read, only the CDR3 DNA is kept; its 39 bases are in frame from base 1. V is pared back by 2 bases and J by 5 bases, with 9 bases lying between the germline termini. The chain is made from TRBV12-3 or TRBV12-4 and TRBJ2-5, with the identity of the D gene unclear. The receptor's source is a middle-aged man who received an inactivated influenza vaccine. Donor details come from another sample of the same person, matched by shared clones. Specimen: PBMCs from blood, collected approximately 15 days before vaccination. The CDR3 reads CASSLRTVETQYF. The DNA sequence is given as TGTGCCAGCAGTTTAAGAACGGTGGAGACCCAGTACTTC.